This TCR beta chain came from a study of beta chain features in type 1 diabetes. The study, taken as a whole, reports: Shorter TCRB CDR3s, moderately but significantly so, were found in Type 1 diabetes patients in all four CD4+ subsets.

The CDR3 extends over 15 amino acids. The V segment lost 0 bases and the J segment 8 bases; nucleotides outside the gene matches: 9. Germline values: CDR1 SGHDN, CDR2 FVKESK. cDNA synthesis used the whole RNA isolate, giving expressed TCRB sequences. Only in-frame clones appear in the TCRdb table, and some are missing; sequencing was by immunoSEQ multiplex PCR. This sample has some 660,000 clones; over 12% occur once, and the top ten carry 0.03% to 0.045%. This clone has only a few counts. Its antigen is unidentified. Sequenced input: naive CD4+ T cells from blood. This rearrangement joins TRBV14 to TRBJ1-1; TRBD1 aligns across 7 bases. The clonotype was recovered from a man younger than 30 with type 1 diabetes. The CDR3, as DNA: TGTGCCAGCAGCCAAGATTGGGGACAGCGTAAAGAAGCTTTCTTT. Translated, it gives CASSQDWGQRKEAFF.